The entry below describes one TCR beta chain. A much larger clone lies one base from this, so it may be a read error. These data come from a study of tumor-infiltrating lymphocytes in primary liver carcinoma. The overall study: Between about 4.2 and 11 cm across, the tumors were all of stage T1-T3 N0M0.

Total RNA amounting to around 530 ng was the source from which TCR beta cDNA was made with a constant-region primer. It was through three nested multiplex PCR rounds of slightly modified ARM-PCR that TCR beta libraries arose. A C-beta reverse primer was combined with TRBV1-TRBV30 forward primers in the first two PCR rounds, and each round had 9 to 10 cycles. TCRdb recomputed calls from the multiplex PCR reads with MiXCR, one row per CDR3 protein. This sample carries 95,000 to 150,000 distinct CDR3 sequences, roughly 69% of them seen once, and the ten largest clones take around 8.5%. The tissue used was unsorted bulk material of about 19-33 mg. RNA and DNA were co-extracted from it with the AllPrep DNA/RNA mini kit. Patients were chronically HBV-infected and treatment-naive. Sampling was performed at five separate regions of each tumor. Every tumor sample held more than 80% viable tumor cells. Trimming took off 6 bases at V and 2 bases at J, with 10 bases between the two ends. The CDR3 extends over 13 amino acids. Germline CDR1 reads LGHNT; CDR2 reads FRNRAP.

The specimen was liver tumor tissue from sampling region 1. Subset noted: tumor region T1, superior pole. The chain carries TRBV12-5 and TRBJ1-1, with TRBD1 as a possible D gene (5 bases). This TCR was recovered from a woman between 55 and 75 years old with primary liver carcinoma and hepatitis B virus infection. The CDR3 DNA sequence: TGTGCTAGTGGCTACGACAGAAACACTGAAGCTTTCTTT. It is translated as CASGYDRNTEAFF.